Following are 7 T cell receptor beta chains from one sample sequenced in a study of CD8 T cells in ankylosing spondylitis. MiXCR, applied by TCRdb to the 5' RACE reads, yields one record per CDR3 protein. Among approximately 200,000 distinct CDR3 sequences listed, 9.5% to 15% were seen once. The material sequenced was blood, either unsorted or a sorted T cell fraction (not recorded which). Receptors were obtained from a male donor with ankylosing spondylitis or in good health (not recorded which).

This clonotype came up many times. The genes are TRBV7-9 and TRBJ2-6; D uncertain. Trimming took 2 bases from V and 1 from J, leaving 6 bases between them. This CDR3 has 15 amino acids. Germline lookup yields CDR1 SEHNR and CDR2 FQNEAQ (reference sequence). The CDR3 protein is CASSLPLSGANVLTF. Written as DNA, the CDR3 is TGTGCCAGCAGCTTACCGCTTTCTGGGGCCAACGTCCTGACTTTC.

The rearrangement links TRBV4-1 to TRBJ2-1, with TRBD1 matching 9 bases. The junction had 4 bases not matched to a gene; V was cut back by 0 bases and J by 4 bases. The CDR3 has 16 residues. Germline loops: CDR1 MGHRA, CDR2 YSYEKL. The CDR3 reads CASSQEYRGLYNEQFF. In nucleotides, the CDR3 is TGCGCCAGCAGCCAAGAGTACAGGGGGCTTTACAATGAGCAGTTCTTC.

The chain uses TRBV27 and TRBJ2-1, with TRBD2 matching 9 bases. The V gene end was trimmed by 1 base and the J gene end by 7 bases; junction bases not matched to a gene: 5. Germline V CDR1 and CDR2: MNHEY, SMNVEV (reference sequence). CDR3 length equals 15 residues. CDR3 DNA sequence: TGTGCCAGCAGTTTATGGGCGGGGGGGCCGAATGAGCAGTTCTTC. Amino acids: CASSLWAGGPNEQFF.

This clonotype was detected once. The rearrangement joins TRBV5-5 to TRBJ1-5; 8 bases align to TRBD1. The germline CDR1 and CDR2 sequences are SGHKS and YYEKEE (reference sequence). The CDR3 contains 15 residues. J was trimmed by 1 base and V by 5 bases; bases with no gene match: 5. CDR3 loop: CASSPGQGSNQPQHF. In nucleotides, the CDR3 is TGTGCCAGCAGTCCCGGACAGGGAAGCAATCAGCCCCAGCATTTT.

This clonotype was seen a handful of times. V usage is TRBV5-6 and J usage is TRBJ2-2, with D possibly TRBD1 on 6 matching bases. This CDR3 contains 14 residues. Between the trimmed V and J ends, which lost 5 bases and 7 bases, there was a span of 15 bases. Germline values: CDR1 SGHDT, CDR2 YYEEEE. CDR3 residues: CASRTGTSDGELFF. For the CDR3, the DNA is TGTGCCAGCAGGACCGGGACATCTGACGGGGAGCTGTTTTTT. Filled out from reference TRBV5-6 and TRBJ2-2, the complete variable domain reads DAGVTQSPTHLIKTRGQQVTLRCSPKSGHDTVSWYQQALGQGPQFIFQYYEEEERQRGNFPDRFSGHQFPNYSSELNVNALLLGDSALYLCASRTGTSDGELFFGEGSRLTVL.

This clonotype was detected many times. The rearrangement joins TRBV12-3 or TRBV12-4 to TRBJ2-7, with D maybe TRBD2 (5 bases). This CDR3 contains 14 residues. The germline V and J ends were trimmed by 5 bases and 0 bases, with 11 bases remaining between them. The CDR3 coding sequence is TGTGCCAGCAGTACTGGACTGAACTCCTACGAGCAGTACTTC. Amino acids: CASSTGLNSYEQYF.

This clonotype was observed a handful of times. The rearrangement links TRBV5-1 to TRBJ1-5, with TRBD1 identical over 12 bases. With 3 bases clipped from V and 6 bases from J, the junction kept 4 bases outside the gene matches. The CDR3 has 15 residues. Germline CDR1 and CDR2: SGHRS and YFSETQ. CDR3: CASSSGQGAGQPQHF. The CDR3 bases are TGCGCCAGCAGCTCGGGACAGGGGGCAGGTCAGCCCCAGCATTTT.